This TCR beta chain was sequenced in a study of regulatory T cells in long-lasting Graves disease (dated by TCRdb to about 2021). For the wider study: To count as having persistent Graves' disease, a patient had to have received antithyroid drug treatment for over 5 years with TSH receptor autoantibodies remaining persistently positive. A total of 33 samples were covered by TCR sequencing, comprising approximately 13 persistent and roughly 20 newly diagnosed Graves' disease patients. The study was conducted in China and was registered as a clinical trial. Peripheral blood TCR sequencing and RNA sequencing compared persistent Graves' disease patients with newly diagnosed Graves' disease patients. Antithyroid drugs had been taken for about 10.3 years on average by persistent Graves' disease patients in the clinical cohort. What the research found in general, with its limitations: Persistent Graves' disease patients showed lower TCR Shannon entropy and fewer highly expanded clones than newly diagnosed patients, suggesting clonal expansion. TRBV28, TRBJ1-2 and TRBJ2-5 were preferentially used in persistent disease, while TRBV20-1 and TRBJ2-1 were favored in newly diagnosed disease. Sequencing and analysis were limited to the TCR beta chain. The study examined only peripheral blood because the primary lesion, thyroid tissue, could not be accessed. The small sample size was acknowledged by the authors as a limitation that may reduce accuracy. Patients with persistent disease shared more public clonotypes (around 2,500) than newly diagnosed patients did (more than 900).

Looking up the germline V gene yields CDR1 MNHEY and CDR2 SVGAGI. At the junction V is shortened by 2 bases and J by 6 bases, with 10 bases in between. The CDR3 length is 14 residues, termini included. The retained sequence is limited to the CDR3, 42 bases, with the frame set at the first base. This specimen's time point label, interpreted: persistent/refractory GD, antithyroid drugs over 5 years with positive TRAb. RNA was extracted from PBMCs in TRIzol for both TCR sequencing and RNA sequencing. The diagnosis of Graves' disease followed American Thyroid Association guidelines. Patients for the study were recruited at an endocrinology department in Xi'an, China. Each patient gave approximately 10 milliliters of peripheral blood, collected in an EDTA anticoagulant tube. Ficoll Paque Plus density gradient separation was used to isolate PBMCs, and no additional T cell sorting was done. An Agilent 2100 Bioanalyzer and agarose gel were used to assess RNA quality, and a NanoDrop 2000 was used to measure RNA concentration.

About this clonotype: This clone's antigen is unknown. The conserved closing phenylalanine or tryptophan is absent in this CDR3, likely reflecting a read error.

The protocol used for the library was multiplex PCR. The instrument was an Illumina HiSeq 4000. TCR beta libraries were built with iRepertoire HTBI primers and Arm-PCR amplification of CDR3 regions. Before sequencing, the PCR products underwent gel purification. Regarding the original processing steps: Gene usage analysis of CDR3 amino acid clonotypes relied on the roughly 67 TRBV and 14 TRBJ segments identified across samples. COPE and FqMerger were used to merge the filtered high-quality paired reads into contigs. BLAST was used to align contigs to the IMGT TRBV, TRBD and TRBJ reference genes, and CDR3 was defined following IMGT. Highly expanded clones were defined as clonotypes with a frequency above 0.1%. Shannon entropy served as the measure of repertoire diversity, while the Gini coefficient captured V-J evenness. A clonotype found in more than one individual was treated as public. TCRdb reworked the public reads: Q25 trimming with fastp, MiXCR clone assembly, productive beta chains retained. CDR3 protein sequences are deduplicated, and each keeps its most common genes and DNA. In this record, the V and J calls reflect TCRdb's handling and not the investigators' own analysis. This sample holds about 310,000 distinct CDR3 sequences; 20% to 25% were observed only once. Approximately 60% of the sample comes from the top ten.

This TCR came from a female donor with Graves disease. The chain employs TRBV6-5 and TRBJ2-2; a weak D assignment points to TRBD1 (6 bases agree). Sample: peripheral blood mononuclear cells (PBMCs), taken when the disease was refractory, from a patient treated with antithyroid drugs. The CDR3 loop reads CASSYNRVAGELFS. The base sequence is TGTGCCAGCAGTTACAACAGGGTAGCCGGGGAGCTGTTTTCT.